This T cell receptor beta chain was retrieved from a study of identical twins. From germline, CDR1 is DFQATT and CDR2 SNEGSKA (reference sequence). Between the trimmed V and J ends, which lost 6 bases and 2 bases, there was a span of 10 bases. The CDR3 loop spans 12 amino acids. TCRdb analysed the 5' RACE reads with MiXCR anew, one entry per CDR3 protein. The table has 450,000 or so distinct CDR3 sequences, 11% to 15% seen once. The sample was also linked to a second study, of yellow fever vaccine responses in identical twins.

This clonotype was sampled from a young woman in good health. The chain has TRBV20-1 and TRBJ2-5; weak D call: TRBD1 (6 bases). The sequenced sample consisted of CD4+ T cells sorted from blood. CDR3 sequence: CSAADRQETQYF. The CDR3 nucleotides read TGCAGTGCCGCGGACAGACAAGAGACCCAGTACTTC.